This T cell receptor (beta chain) was sequenced during a study of response to subunit inactivated influenza vaccine. Overall study findings and caveats: New T cells are recruited in small numbers by each seasonal influenza vaccination, according to the authors' suggestion.

This clonotype has a count of ten or more. Its antigen is as yet unknown. CDR1 is DFQATT, CDR2 SNEGSKA, per germline (reference sequence). The CDR3 spans 16 residues. V gave up 1 base and J gave up 1 base; unmatched junction bases: 3. Using its own MiXCR run on the RT-PCR reads, TCRdb lists one record per CDR3 protein. The table has over 800,000 distinct CDR3 sequences, over 20% seen once. The V gene is TRBV20-1, the J gene TRBJ2-1; 11 bases are a match to TRBD2. This receptor was obtained from a man aged 45-65 years who received an inactivated influenza vaccine. This specimen consisted of PBMCs from blood, obtained 4 to 6 days after vaccination. CDR3: CSARVLAGGSYNEQFF. The CDR3 coding sequence is TGCAGTGCTAGAGTATTAGCGGGGGGGTCCTACAATGAGCAGTTCTTC.